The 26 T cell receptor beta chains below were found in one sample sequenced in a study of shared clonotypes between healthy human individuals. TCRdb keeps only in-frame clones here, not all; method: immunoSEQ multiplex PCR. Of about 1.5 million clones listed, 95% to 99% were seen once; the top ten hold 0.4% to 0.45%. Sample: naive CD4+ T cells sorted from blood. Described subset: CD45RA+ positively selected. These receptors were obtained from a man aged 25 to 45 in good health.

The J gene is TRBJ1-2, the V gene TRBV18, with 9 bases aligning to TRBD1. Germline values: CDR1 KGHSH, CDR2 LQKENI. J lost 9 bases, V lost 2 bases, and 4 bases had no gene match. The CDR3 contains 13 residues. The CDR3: CASSPGTGMSYTF. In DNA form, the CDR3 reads TGTGCCAGCTCACCAGGGACAGGGATGAGCTACACCTTC.

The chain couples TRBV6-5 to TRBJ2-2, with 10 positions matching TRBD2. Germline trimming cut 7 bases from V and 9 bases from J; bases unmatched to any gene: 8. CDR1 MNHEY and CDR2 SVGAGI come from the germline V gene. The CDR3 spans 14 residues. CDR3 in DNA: TGTGCCAGCACGGGGCTAGCGGGAGATTGGGAGCTGTTTTTT. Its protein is CASTGLAGDWELFF.

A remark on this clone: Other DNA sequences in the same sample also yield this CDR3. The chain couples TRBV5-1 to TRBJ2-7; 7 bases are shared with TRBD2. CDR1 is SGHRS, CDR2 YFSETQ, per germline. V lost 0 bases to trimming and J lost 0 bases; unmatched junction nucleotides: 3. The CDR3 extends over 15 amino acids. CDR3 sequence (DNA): TGCGCCAGCAGCTTGGGTACTAGCGTCTCCTACGAGCAGTACTTC. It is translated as CASSLGTSVSYEQYF.

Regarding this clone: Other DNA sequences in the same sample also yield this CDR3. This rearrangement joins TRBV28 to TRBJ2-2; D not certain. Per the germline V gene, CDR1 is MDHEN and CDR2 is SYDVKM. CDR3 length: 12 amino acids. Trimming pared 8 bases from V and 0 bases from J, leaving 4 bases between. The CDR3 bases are TGTGCCAGCTCTACGAACACCGGGGAGCTGTTTTTT. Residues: CASSTNTGELFF.

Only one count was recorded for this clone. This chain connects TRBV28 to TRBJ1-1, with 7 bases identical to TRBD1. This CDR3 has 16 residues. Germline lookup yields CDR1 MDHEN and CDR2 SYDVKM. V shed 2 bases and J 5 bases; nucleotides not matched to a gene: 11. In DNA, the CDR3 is TGTGCCAGCAGTTTAAGGGCAGGGGGAAAGGGAACTGAAGCTTTCTTT. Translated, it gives CASSLRAGGKGTEAFF.

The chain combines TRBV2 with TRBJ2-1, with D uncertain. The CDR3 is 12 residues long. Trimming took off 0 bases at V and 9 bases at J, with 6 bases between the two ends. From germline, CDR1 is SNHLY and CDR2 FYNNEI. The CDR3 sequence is CASSEAASEQFF. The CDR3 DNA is TGTGCCAGCAGTGAAGCGGCTAGTGAGCAGTTCTTC.

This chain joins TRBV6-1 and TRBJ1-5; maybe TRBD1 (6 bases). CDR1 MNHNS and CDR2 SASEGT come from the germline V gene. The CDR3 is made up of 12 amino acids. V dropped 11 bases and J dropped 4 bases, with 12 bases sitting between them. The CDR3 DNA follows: TGTGCCGTACAGGGTGGGAATCAGCCCCAGCATTTT. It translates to CAVQGGNQPQHF.

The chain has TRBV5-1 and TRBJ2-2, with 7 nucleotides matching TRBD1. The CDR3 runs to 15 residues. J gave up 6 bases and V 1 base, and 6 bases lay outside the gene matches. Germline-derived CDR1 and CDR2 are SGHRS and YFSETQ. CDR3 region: CASSLPDRDAGELFF. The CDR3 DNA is TGCGCCAGCAGCTTGCCCGACAGGGACGCCGGGGAGCTGTTTTTT.

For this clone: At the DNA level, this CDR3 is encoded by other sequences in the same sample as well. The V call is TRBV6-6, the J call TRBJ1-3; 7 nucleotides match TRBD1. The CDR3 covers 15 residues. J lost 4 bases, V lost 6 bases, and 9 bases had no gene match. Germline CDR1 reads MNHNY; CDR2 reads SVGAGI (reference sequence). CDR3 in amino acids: CASSLTGTAGNTIYF. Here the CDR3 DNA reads TGTGCCAGCAGCTTGACCGGGACAGCCGGAAACACCATATATTTT.

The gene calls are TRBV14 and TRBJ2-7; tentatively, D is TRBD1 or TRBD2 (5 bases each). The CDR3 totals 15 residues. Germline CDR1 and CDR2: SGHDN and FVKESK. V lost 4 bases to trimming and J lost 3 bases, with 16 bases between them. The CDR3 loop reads CASSLTGAGNYEQYF. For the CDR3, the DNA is TGTGCCAGCAGCCTTACTGGGGCGGGTAACTACGAGCAGTACTTC.

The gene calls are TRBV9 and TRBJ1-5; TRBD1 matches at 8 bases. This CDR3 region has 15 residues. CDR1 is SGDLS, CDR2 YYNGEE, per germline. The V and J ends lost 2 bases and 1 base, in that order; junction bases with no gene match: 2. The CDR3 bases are TGTGCCAGCAGCGTTGGGGACAGGAGCAATCAGCCCCAGCATTTT. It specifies CASSVGDRSNQPQHF.

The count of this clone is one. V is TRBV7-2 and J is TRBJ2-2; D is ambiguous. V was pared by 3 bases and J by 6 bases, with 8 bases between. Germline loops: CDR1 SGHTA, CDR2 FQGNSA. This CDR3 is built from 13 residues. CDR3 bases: TGTGCCAGCAGCTTTCGGACGGCCGGGGAGCTGTTTTTT. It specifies CASSFRTAGELFF.

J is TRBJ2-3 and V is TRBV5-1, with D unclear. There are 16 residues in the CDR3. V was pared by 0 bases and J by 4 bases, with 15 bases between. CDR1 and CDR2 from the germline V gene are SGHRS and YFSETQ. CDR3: CASSLVGFGVADTQYF. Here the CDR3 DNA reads TGCGCCAGCAGCTTGGTTGGGTTTGGAGTAGCAGATACGCAGTATTTT.

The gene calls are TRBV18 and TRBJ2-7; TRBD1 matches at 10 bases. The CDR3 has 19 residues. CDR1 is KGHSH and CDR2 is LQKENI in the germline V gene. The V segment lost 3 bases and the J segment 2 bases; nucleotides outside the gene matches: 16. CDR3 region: CASSPHNLPDRGITYEQYF. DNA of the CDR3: TGTGCCAGCTCACCTCACAACCTTCCGGACAGGGGGATCACCTACGAGCAGTACTTC.

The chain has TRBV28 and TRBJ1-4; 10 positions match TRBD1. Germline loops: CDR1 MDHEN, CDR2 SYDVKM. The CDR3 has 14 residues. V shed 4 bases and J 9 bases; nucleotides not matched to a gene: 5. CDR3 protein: CASSSPTGGKKLFF. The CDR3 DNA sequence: TGTGCCAGCAGTTCTCCGACAGGGGGCAAAAAACTGTTTTTT.

The CDR3 DNA reads TGTGCCACCAGCAGCCTAGCGGGAGGCTTCTACGAGCAGTACTTC. Its protein product is CATSSLAGGFYEQYF. The V and J genes are TRBV15 and TRBJ2-7; TRBD2 aligns across 11 bases. Germline V gene sequence: CDR1 LNHNV, CDR2 YYDKDF (reference sequence). After removal of 3 bases from V and 3 bases from J, the junction contained 4 bases not matched to a gene. The CDR3 sequence is 15 residues long.

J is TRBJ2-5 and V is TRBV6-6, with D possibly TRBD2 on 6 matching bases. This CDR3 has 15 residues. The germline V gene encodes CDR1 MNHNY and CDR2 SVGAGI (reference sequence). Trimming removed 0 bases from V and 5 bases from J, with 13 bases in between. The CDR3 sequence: CASSYSTPRGETQYF. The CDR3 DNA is TGTGCCAGCAGTTACTCGACTCCCCGGGGGGAGACCCAGTACTTC.

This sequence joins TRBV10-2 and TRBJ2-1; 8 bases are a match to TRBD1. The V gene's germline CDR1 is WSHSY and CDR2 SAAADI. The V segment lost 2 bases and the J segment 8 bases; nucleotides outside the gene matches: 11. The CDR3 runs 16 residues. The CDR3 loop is CASSEPTGVRRDEQFF. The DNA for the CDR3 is TGCGCCAGCAGTGAGCCGACAGGGGTTCGTCGGGATGAGCAGTTCTTC.

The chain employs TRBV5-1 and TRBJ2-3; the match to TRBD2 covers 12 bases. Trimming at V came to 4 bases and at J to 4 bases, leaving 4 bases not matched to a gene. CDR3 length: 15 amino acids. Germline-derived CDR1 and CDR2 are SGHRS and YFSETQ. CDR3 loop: CASSQTSGSADTQYF. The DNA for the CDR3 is TGCGCCAGCAGCCAGACTAGCGGGAGCGCAGATACGCAGTATTTT.

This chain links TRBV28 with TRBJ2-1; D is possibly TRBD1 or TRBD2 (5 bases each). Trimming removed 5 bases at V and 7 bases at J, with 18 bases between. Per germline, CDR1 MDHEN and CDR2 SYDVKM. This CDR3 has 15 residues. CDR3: CASSPPRGAVNEQFF. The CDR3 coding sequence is TGTGCCAGCAGTCCCCCACGGGGCGCGGTAAATGAGCAGTTCTTC.

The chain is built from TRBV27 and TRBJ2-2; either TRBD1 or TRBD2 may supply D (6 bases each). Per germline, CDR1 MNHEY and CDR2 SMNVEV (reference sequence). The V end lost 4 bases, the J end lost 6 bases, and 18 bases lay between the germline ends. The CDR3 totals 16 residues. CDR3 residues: CASSSLPGAGSGELFF. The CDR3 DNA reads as TGTGCCAGCAGTTCATTGCCGGGGGCGGGGTCCGGGGAGCTGTTTTTT.

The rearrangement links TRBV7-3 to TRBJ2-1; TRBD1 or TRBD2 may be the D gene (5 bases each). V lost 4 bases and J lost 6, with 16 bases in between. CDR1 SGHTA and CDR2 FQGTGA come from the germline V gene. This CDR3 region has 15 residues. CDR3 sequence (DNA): TGTGCCAGCAGCTACAGGACTGCTGGCACCAATGAGCAGTTCTTC. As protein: CASSYRTAGTNEQFF.

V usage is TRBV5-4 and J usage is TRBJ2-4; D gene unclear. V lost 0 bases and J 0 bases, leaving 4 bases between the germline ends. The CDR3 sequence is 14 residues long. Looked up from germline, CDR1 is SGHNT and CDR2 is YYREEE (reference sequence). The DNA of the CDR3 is TGTGCCAGCAGCTTGGAGCCAGCCAAAAACATTCAGTACTTC. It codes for CASSLEPAKNIQYF.

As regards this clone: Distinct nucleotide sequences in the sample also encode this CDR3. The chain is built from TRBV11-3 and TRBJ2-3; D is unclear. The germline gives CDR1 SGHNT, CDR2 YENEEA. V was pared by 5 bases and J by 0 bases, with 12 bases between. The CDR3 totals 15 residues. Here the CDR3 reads CASSVGGTSTDTQYF. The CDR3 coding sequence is TGTGCCAGCAGCGTCGGTGGAACTAGCACAGATACGCAGTATTTT.

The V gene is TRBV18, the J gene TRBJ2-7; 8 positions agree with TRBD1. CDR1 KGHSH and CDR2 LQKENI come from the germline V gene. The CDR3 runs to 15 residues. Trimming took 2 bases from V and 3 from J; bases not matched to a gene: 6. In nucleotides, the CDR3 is TGTGCCAGCTCACCAGTACAGGGGGACCACTACGAGCAGTACTTC. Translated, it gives CASSPVQGDHYEQYF.

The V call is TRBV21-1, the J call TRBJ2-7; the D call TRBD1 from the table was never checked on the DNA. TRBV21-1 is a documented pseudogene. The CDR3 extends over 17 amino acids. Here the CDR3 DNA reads TGTGCCAGCACCACACCGGGGGACAGGGTTTACTCCTACGAGCAGTACTTC. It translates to CASTTPGDRVYSYEQYF.